This T cell receptor (beta chain) is from a study of shared clonotypes between healthy human individuals. Study context: Donors, aged 18 to 49, were a couple of women and a few men. Study-wide results and limits: Larger richness was generally estimated for naive than memory subsets.

Only in-frame clones appear in the TCRdb table, and some are missing; sequencing was by immunoSEQ multiplex PCR. This sample has more than 2 million clones, with about 94% found just once. As regards this clone: The antigen remains unidentified.

The CDR3 has 12 residues. The chain uses TRBV21-1 and TRBJ2-7; the table's D call TRBD1 went unverified against the DNA. TRBV21-1 is an annotated pseudogene. The TCR originated in a man aged 18 to 29 in good health. Material for sequencing was naive CD4+ T cells sorted from blood. The subset is: CD45RA+ positively selected. The CDR3 spells CASSKQEYEQYF. CDR3 DNA: TGTGCCAGCAGCAAACAGGAATACGAGCAGTACTTC.